This TCR beta chain derives from a study of T cells in women clearing cervical HPV infection. On the study more broadly: Case blood was drawn when the lesion was first found; control blood after infection became undetectable.

Study findings and constraints: Timing of associations relative to infection is unclear; T-cell subsets were not isolated. Controls had more TRBV6-7 (about 0.16%) than cases (roughly 0.11%).

Average input was approximately 1,100 ng genomic DNA for immunoSEQ TCR beta CDR3 amplification. Generated by immunoSEQ multiplex PCR, the TCRdb table keeps only in-frame clones and is missing some. The sample totals some 40,000 clones. The V gene's germline CDR1 is SGHTA and CDR2 FQGNSA. This CDR3 is 14 amino acids long. The ends were cut back, 2 bases at V and 5 bases at J, with 12 bases in the middle. Points on this clone: What it binds is not known. The read gets to within 3 residues of the CDR3 end, and the germline J gene fills in the rest.

This receptor was taken from a woman aged 18 to 75 with a cervical HPV16 infection that either progressed to CIN3+ or cleared (not recorded which). The sequenced sample was blood buffy coat. The chain has TRBV7-2 and TRBJ2-5; D unresolved. CDR3: CASSLRRVRETQYF. The covered CDR3 bases are TGTGCCAGCAGCTTAAGGCGCGTCAGGGAGACC.